This T cell receptor (beta chain) was identified during a study of Tregs in tolerant kidney transplant recipients. The repertoire was sequenced with immunoSEQ multiplex PCR; TCRdb's copy has only in-frame clones and lacks some. The repertoire table contains 9,000 to 13,000 clones. Related graft donors supplied nonmyeloablative bone marrow transplants, and mixed chimerism was transient. The sequence derives from a human patient who received a combined kidney and bone marrow transplant. Some T cells may be supplied by the graft donor. Sequencing used CD8+ T cells from blood (PBMCs), obtained 24 months after the transplant.

This CDR3 reads CSARVLGAYEQYF. The covered CDR3 bases are TGCAGTGCCCGGGTACTAGGCGCCTACGAG. This sequence joins TRBV20-1 and TRBJ2-7, with D perhaps TRBD2 (5 bases). The read is 3 residues too short to cover the CDR3 end, so that end is filled in from the germline J gene. The CDR3 runs to 13 residues. Germline V gene sequence: CDR1 DFQATT, CDR2 SNEGSKA (reference sequence). Trimming shortened V by 6 bases and J by 2 bases, and 14 bases separated the two germline ends.